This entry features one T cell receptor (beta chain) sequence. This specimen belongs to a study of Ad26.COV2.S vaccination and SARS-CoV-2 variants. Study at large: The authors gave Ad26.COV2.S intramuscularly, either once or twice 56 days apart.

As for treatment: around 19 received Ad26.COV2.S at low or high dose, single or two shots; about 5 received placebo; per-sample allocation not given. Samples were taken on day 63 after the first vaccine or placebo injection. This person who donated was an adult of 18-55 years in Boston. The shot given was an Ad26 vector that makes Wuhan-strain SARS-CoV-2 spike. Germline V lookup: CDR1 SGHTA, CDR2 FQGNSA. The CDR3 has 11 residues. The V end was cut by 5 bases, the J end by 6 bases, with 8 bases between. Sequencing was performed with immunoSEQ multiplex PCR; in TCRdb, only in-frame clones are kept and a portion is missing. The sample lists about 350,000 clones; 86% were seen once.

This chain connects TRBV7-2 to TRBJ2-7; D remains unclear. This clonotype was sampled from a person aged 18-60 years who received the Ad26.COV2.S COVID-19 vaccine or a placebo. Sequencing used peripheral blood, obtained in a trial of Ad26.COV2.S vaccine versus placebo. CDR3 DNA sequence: TGTGCCAGCAGCGCCGTTAGCGAGCAGTACTTC. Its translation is CASSAVSEQYF.